This T cell receptor (beta chain) came from a study of blood T cell repertoires in COVID-19 (dated by TCRdb to the early 2020s). General notes on the study: Samples from collaborators originated in the United States, Italy and Spain and spanned both the acute and convalescent phases of COVID-19. The material from the prospective study consisted of cDNA or gDNA derived from T cells, B-cell-depleted T cells, or PBMCs. Subjects who had been exposed to COVID-19, were actively infected with it, or had recovered from it provided the deeply sampled blood TCRbeta repertoires that made up the dataset. The repertoires were made available in a free public database intended to serve as a resource for research on the immune response to SARS-CoV-2. Samples were obtained from the ongoing ImmuneRACE study (first 160 participants) and from 1,200 or so subjects provided by 6 global collaborators. Nearly every sample came with metadata listing a de-identified subject ID, COVID-19 status, age in years and sex. Where HLA class I and class II types were available, the types were taken from metadata supplied by the sample provider, not from assay-based typing.

Including cysteine and valine, the CDR3 has 15 amino acids. Solely the CDR3 DNA is kept, with 45 bases framed from the first base. Summary of the overall study and its limitations: How much clinical and demographic metadata was included differed by source and by participant, and the metadata was provided uncurated.

As for this clone: Its antigen specificity is not known. Base qualities are not recorded, but no much larger clone differs from it by a single base.

TCRbeta CDR3 regions were amplified from genomic DNA using the immunoSEQ Assay, a bias-controlled multiplex PCR. The study's processing was this. The number of nucleated cells in each sample was estimated by amplification of reference gene primers within the assay. To quantify the absolute abundance of each unique TCRbeta CDR3 rearrangement, sequence reads were collapsed and filtered. Productive Simpson clonality was computed per sample as the square root of Simpson's diversity index over productive rearrangements. TCRdb's version of the immuneACCESS table is confined to in-frame rearrangements and falls short of the full clone set. An unresolved V gene accounts for under half of the shortfall where checked; the remainder is of unknown origin. The V and J calls and clone size were taken over from that table, and D and trimming were inferred from the DNA. In this sample the table shows about 52,000 clones, 65% to 90% of which occur a single time. Approximately 15% of the sample is in the top ten clones.

The collaborating institutions used their own protocols to collect whole blood in K2EDTA tubes. For TCRbeta analysis, collaborators shipped samples in one of three forms: frozen whole blood, isolated PBMCs, or DNA extracted from either of those sample types. This receptor was obtained from a man aged 65-85 years with acute or convalescent COVID-19. The sequenced material came from peripheral blood. Rearrangement joined TRBV21-1 to TRBJ2-7; the D call in the table, TRBD1, was not verified against the DNA. TRBV21-1 is a documented pseudogene. CDR3 protein: CASSTAAGQGDEQYV. Read as DNA, the sequence is TGTGCCAGCAGCACCGCGGCAGGTCAGGGTGATGAGCAGTACGTC.